This T cell receptor (beta chain) emerged from a study of T cell repertoires in cytomegalovirus infection. The overall study: Well-studied HLA-B-restricted epitopes and recently identified HLA-C-restricted epitopes of CMV were both used in the study. Public TCR beta signatures were indicative of both CMV infection and a matching HLA type. Study-wide results and caveats: In two of eight donors, the top clonotype was HLA-C-restricted CMV-specific. Carriage of CMV together with the relevant HLA was identifiable through cumulative public TCR beta family frequency.

Germline V gene data show CDR1 as MNHEY and CDR2 as SMNVEV (reference sequence). V was pared by 3 bases and J by 1 base, with 10 bases of the junction left unmatched. The CDR3 is 17 residues long. A single record per CDR3 protein comes from TCRdb applying MiXCR to the reads. The table lists roughly 990,000 distinct CDR3 sequences, 30% to 40% of them singletons. This clonotype was seen a few times. Its target is unknown. This receptor was taken from a human donor in good health (CMV status not recorded). Some clones in this sample may be carry-over from other donors' samples. The chain combines TRBV27 with TRBJ2-3; TRBD2 aligns across 7 bases. This sample comprised cultured CD8+ T cells from PBMCs, obtained from culture after CMV antigen stimulation. The CDR3 DNA sequence: TGTGCCAGCAGTTTTGGACTAGTCGGGGTAGGCACAGATACGCAGTATTTT. Protein product: CASSFGLVGVGTDTQYF.